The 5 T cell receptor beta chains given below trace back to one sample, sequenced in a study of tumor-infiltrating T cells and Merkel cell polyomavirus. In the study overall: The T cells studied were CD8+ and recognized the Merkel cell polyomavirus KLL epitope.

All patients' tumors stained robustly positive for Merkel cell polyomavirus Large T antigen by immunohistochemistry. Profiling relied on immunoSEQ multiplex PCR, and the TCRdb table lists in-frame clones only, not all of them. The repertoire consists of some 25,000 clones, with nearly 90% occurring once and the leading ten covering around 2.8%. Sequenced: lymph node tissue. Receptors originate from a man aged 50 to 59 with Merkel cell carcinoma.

The CDR3 DNA sequence: TGTGCCACCAGCAGAGAGGCTAGCGGGGGCACATTGACGCAGTATTTT. It is translated as CATSREASGGTLTQYF. The V and J genes are TRBV15 and TRBJ2-3, with 10 bases aligning to TRBD2. The V gene end was trimmed by 0 bases and the J gene end by 9 bases; junction bases not matched to a gene: 9. Per germline, CDR1 LNHNV and CDR2 YYDKDF (reference sequence). CDR3 length: 16 amino acids.

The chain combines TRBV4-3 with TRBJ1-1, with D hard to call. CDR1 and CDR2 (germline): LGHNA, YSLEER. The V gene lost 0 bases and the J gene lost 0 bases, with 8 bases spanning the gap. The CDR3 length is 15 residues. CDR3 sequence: CASSQDAGMNTEAFF. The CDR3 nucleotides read TGCGCCAGCAGCCAAGACGCGGGGATGAACACTGAAGCTTTCTTT.

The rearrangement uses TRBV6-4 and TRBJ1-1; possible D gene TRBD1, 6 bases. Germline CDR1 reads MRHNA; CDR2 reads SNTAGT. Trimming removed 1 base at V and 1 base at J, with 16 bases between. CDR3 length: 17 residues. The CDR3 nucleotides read TGTGCCAGCAGTGACTTTTCGATTCCCAGGGGGAACACTGAAGCTTTCTTT. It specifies CASSDFSIPRGNTEAFF.

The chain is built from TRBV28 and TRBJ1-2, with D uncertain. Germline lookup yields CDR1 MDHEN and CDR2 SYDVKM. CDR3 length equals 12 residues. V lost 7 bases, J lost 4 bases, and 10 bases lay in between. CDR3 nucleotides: TGTGCCAGCATTAGTCATCTCTATGGCTACACCTTC. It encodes CASISHLYGYTF.

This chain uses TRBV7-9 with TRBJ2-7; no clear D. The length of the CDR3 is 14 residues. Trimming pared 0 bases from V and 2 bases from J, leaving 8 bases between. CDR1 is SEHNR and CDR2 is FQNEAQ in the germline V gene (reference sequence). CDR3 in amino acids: CASSLAAGTYEQYF. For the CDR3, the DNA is TGTGCCAGCAGCTTAGCGGCAGGTACCTACGAGCAGTACTTC.